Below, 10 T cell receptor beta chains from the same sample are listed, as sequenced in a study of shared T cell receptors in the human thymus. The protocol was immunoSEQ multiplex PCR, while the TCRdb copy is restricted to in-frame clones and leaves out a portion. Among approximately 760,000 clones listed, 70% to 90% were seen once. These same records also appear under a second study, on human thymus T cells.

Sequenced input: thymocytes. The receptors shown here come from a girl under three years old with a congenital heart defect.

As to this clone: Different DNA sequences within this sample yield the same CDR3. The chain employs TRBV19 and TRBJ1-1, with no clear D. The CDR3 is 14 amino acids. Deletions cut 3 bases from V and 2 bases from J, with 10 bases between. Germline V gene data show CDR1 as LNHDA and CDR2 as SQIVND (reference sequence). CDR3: CASSISGSNTEAFF. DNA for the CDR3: TGTGCCAGTAGTATCTCGGGTTCCAACACTGAAGCTTTCTTT.

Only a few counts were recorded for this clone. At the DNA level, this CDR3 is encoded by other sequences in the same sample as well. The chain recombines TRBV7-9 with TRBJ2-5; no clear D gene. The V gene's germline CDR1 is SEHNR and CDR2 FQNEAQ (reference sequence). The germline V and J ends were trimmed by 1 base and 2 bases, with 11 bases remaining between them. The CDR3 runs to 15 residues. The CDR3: CASSLVGRGQETQYF. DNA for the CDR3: TGTGCCAGCAGCTTAGTGGGTAGAGGACAAGAGACCCAGTACTTC.

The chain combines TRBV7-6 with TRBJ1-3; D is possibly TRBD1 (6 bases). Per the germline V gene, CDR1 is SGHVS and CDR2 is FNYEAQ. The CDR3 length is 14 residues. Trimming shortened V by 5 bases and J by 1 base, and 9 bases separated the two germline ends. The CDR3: CASSRGASGNTIYF. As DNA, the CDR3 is TGTGCCAGCAGCCGGGGGGCGTCTGGAAACACCATATATTTT.

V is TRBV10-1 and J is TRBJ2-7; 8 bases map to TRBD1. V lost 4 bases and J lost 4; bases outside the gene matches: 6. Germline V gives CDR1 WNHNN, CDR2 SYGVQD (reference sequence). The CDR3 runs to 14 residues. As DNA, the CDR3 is TGCGCCAGCAGTGCTGGGGACAGGCATTACGAGCAGTACTTC. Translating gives CASSAGDRHYEQYF.

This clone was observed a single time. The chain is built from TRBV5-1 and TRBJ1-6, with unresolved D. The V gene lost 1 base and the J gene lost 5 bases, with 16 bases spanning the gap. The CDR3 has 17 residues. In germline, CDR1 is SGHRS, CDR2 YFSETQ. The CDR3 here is CASSLLTIRSNNSPLHF. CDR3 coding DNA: TGCGCCAGCAGCTTGTTGACTATCCGATCTAATAATTCACCCCTCCACTTT.

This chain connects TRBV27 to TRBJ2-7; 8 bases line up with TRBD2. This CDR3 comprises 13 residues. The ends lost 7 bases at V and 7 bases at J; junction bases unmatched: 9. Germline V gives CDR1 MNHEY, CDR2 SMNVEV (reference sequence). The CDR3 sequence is CASTSISGAEQYF. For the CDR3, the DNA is TGTGCCAGCACTTCAATTAGCGGGGCTGAGCAGTACTTC.

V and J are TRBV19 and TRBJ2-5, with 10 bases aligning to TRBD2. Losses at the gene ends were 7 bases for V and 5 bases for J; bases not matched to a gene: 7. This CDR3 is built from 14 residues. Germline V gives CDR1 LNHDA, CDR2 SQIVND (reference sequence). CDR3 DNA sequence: TGTGCCAGTAAGCCTAGCGGGGGCCGGGAGACCCAGTACTTC. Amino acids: CASKPSGGRETQYF. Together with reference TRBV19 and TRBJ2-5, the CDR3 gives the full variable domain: DGGITQSPKYLFRKEGQNVTLSCEQNLNHDAMYWYRQDPGQGLRLIYYSQIVNDFQKGDIAEGYSVSREKKESFPLTVTSAQKNPTAFYLCASKPSGGRETQYFGPGTRLLVL.

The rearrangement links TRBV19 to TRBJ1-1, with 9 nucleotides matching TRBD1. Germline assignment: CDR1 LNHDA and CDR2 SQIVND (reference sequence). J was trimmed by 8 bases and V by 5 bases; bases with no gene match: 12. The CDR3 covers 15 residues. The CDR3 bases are TGTGCCAGTAGTCCATACTTGGGGACAGGGCAGGAAGCTTTCTTT. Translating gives CASSPYLGTGQEAFF.

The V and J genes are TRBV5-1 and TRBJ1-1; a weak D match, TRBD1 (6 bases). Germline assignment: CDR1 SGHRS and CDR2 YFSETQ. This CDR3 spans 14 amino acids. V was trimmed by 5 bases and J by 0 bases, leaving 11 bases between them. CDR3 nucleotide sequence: TGCGCCAGCAGGAGAGGACAGATGAACACTGAAGCTTTCTTT. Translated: CASRRGQMNTEAFF.

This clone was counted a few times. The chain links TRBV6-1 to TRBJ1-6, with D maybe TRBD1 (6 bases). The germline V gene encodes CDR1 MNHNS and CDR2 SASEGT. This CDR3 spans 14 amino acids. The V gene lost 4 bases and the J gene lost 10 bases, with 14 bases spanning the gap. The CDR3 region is CASSAKQGWSPLHF. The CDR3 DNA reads TGTGCCAGCAGTGCCAAACAGGGATGGTCACCCCTCCACTTT.